This T cell receptor (beta chain) was captured by sequencing in a study of early T cells in non-severe SARS-CoV-2 infection. In the study overall: Unpaired chains resulted from sequencing bulk RNA of unsorted whole blood. Study outcomes and limitations: Matches to VDJdb favored anti-spike CD8 responses and missed private and CD4 specificities.

Individual cDNA molecules were tagged with unique molecular identifiers. TCRdb passed the 5' RACE reads through MiXCR, listing each CDR3 protein once. The sample includes 80,000 to 100,000 distinct CDR3 sequences, more than 9% of them seen just once. The V end was cut by 7 bases, the J end by 1 base, with 15 bases between. The CDR3 loop spans 15 amino acids. Germline V gene sequence: CDR1 MNHEY, CDR2 SVGEGT. This clonotype appeared a few times. Its antigen is still unknown. Sequences were obtained from whole blood. The sequence came from an adult who was a healthcare worker with PCR-confirmed SARS-CoV-2 infection or an uninfected control (not recorded which). The chain couples TRBV6-2 or TRBV6-3 to TRBJ2-3, with a possible D match to TRBD2 (6 bases). The CDR3 reads CASTLANRRTDTQYF. CDR3 DNA: TGTGCCAGCACCCTAGCGAACAGACGCACAGATACGCAGTATTTT.